One sample yielded the 25 T cell receptor beta chains listed below, sequenced in a study of blood T cell repertoires in COVID-19. Produced via immunoSEQ multiplex PCR; TCRdb's table is partial and in-frame only. This table holds around 310,000 clones, 85% to 90% found once. Sequencing was done on a sample of peripheral blood. The receptor source for this set is a woman in her forties with COVID-19, enrolled during active disease.

This clone has a single count. CDR3 amino acids: CASSLRGSPNNSPLHF. As DNA, the CDR3 is TGTGCCAGCAGCTTACGGGGTTCCCCGAATAATTCACCCCTCCACTTT. The J gene is TRBJ1-6, the V gene TRBV5-4; D unclear. Germline CDR1 is SGHNT and CDR2 is YYREEE (reference sequence). This CDR3 has 16 residues. V was pared by 2 bases and J by 5 bases, with 14 bases between. The whole variable domain, filled in from reference TRBV5-4 and TRBJ1-6, reads ETGVTQSPTHLIKTRGQQVTLRCSSQSGHNTVSWYQQALGQGPQFIFQYYREEENGRGNFPPRFSGLQFPNYSSELNVNALELDDSALYLCASSLRGSPNNSPLHFGNGTRLTVT.

This clone was picked up one time. V usage is TRBV30 and J usage is TRBJ1-3; 8 nucleotides line up with TRBD1. CDR3 size: 15 residues. Germline CDR1 and CDR2: GTSNPN and SVGIG (reference sequence). V lost 3 bases, J lost 4 bases, and 8 bases stayed unmatched. For the CDR3, the DNA is TGTGCCTGGAGCCCTCACCGACAGGGGGGAAACACCATATATTTT. Translated: CAWSPHRQGGNTIYF.

The chain couples TRBV5-1 to TRBJ2-5, with unresolved D. Trimming took 0 bases from V and 5 from J, leaving 8 bases between them. There are 13 residues in the CDR3. Germline V gene lookup returns CDR1 SGHRS and CDR2 YFSETQ. The CDR3 DNA is TGCGCCAGCAGCTTGGCCCTCGGGGAGACCCAGTACTTC. The encoded protein is CASSLALGETQYF. Full variable domain (rest looked up from reference TRBV5-1 and TRBJ2-5): KAGVTQTPRYLIKTRGQQVTLSCSPISGHRSVSWYQQTPGQGLQFLFEYFSETQRNKGNFPGRFSGRQFSNSRSEMNVSTLELGDSALYLCASSLALGETQYFGPGTRLLVL.

CDR3 residues: CASSQLTGANQPQHF. Here the CDR3 DNA reads TGCGCCAGCAGCCAACTTACAGGGGCGAATCAGCCCCAGCATTTT. The chain recombines TRBV4-3 with TRBJ1-5; TRBD1 agrees at 7 bases. Germline V gives CDR1 LGHNA, CDR2 YSLEER. The CDR3 covers 15 residues. J was trimmed by 4 bases and V by 2 bases; bases with no gene match: 5.

The chain joins TRBV6-5 to TRBJ2-3, with 8 bases aligning to TRBD1. The CDR3 extends over 13 amino acids. V lost 11 bases to trimming and J lost 3 bases; unmatched junction nucleotides: 7. Germline V lookup: CDR1 MNHEY, CDR2 SVGAGI. The CDR3 DNA reads TGTGCCGGCCAACAGGGGGGAACAGATACGCAGTATTTT. Amino acid sequence: CAGQQGGTDTQYF.

The chain uses TRBV7-6 and TRBJ2-1; 12 bases align to TRBD1. The CDR3 covers 18 residues. Per the germline V gene, CDR1 is SGHVS and CDR2 is FNYEAQ. Trimming took 5 bases from V and 5 from J; bases not matched to a gene: 13. The CDR3 sequence: CASSPRDRGRFPNNEQFF. The CDR3 DNA follows: TGTGCCAGCAGCCCCCGGGACAGGGGGCGATTCCCCAACAATGAGCAGTTCTTC.

To note about this clone: This CDR3 is also generated by other DNA sequences in the sample. V usage is TRBV19 and J usage is TRBJ1-5; no reliable D call. The germline CDR1 and CDR2 sequences are LNHDA and SQIVND (reference sequence). The CDR3 is 13 amino acids. V was trimmed by 2 bases and J by 4 bases, leaving 6 bases between them. CDR3 nucleotides: TGTGCCAGTAGTATAAGCGGGAATCAGCCCCAGCATTTT. Protein sequence: CASSISGNQPQHF.

V usage is TRBV24-1 and J usage is TRBJ1-2; D not resolved. In germline, CDR1 is KGHDR, CDR2 SFDVKD. The CDR3 spans 12 residues. V was shortened by 2 bases and J by 4 bases, with 4 bases between the two germline ends. The CDR3 spells CATSDYSYGYTF. In DNA, the CDR3 is TGTGCCACCAGTGATTACAGCTATGGCTACACCTTC.

The rearrangement uses TRBV7-2 and TRBJ1-2; D is uncertain. Germline V gene lookup returns CDR1 SGHTA and CDR2 FQGNSA. The CDR3 runs to 13 residues. The ends were cut back, 5 bases at V and 2 bases at J, with 9 bases in the middle. The CDR3 region has the DNA TGTGCCAGCAGCATGGGGAGCAACTATGGCTACACCTTC. As protein: CASSMGSNYGYTF.

In nucleotides, the CDR3 is TGTGCCAGCAGCTTGGCTACGGGGGGGCCGGAGACCCAGTACTTC. The encoded protein is CASSLATGGPETQYF. This chain uses TRBV7-2 with TRBJ2-5; 8 bases map to TRBD2. Germline CDR1 reads SGHTA; CDR2 reads FQGNSA. The CDR3 sequence is 15 residues long. V was pared by 3 bases and J by 5 bases, with 8 bases of the junction left unmatched.

The chain joins TRBV27 to TRBJ1-2; possible D gene TRBD1, 6 bases. CDR3 length: 12 amino acids. Per the germline V gene, CDR1 is MNHEY and CDR2 is SMNVEV (reference sequence). With 5 bases removed from V and 8 bases from J, the gap between germline ends came to 12 bases. The CDR3: CASSLPGEGYTF. In DNA form, the CDR3 reads TGTGCCAGCAGTCTCCCAGGGGAAGGCTACACCTTC.

The V call is TRBV19, the J call TRBJ1-2; D not certain. There are 17 residues in the CDR3. Germline V gene lookup returns CDR1 LNHDA and CDR2 SQIVND (reference sequence). V was cut by 5 bases and J by 0 bases, with 19 bases left in between. CDR3 sequence (DNA): TGTGCCAGTAGTCACCGGTCCGGCGGAGCCTCTAACTATGGCTACACCTTC. Protein: CASSHRSGGASNYGYTF.

CDR3 sequence (DNA): TGTGCCAGCAGCCCAGGACCAGGACAGGACACTGAAGCTTTCTTT. Translated, it gives CASSPGPGQDTEAFF. V gene TRBV7-3 combines with J gene TRBJ1-1; 7 nucleotides agree with TRBD1. The CDR3 runs to 15 residues. After removal of 5 bases from V and 3 bases from J, the junction contained 9 bases not matched to a gene. The germline V gene has CDR1 SGHTA and CDR2 FQGTGA.

The chain uses TRBV11-2 and TRBJ1-1; 8 positions match TRBD1. There are 14 residues in the CDR3. The junction had 8 bases not matched to a gene; V was cut back by 5 bases and J by 6 bases. Germline CDR1 reads SGHAT; CDR2 reads FQNNGV. The CDR3 here is CASSLAGGLAEAFF. As DNA, the CDR3 is TGTGCCAGCAGCCTTGCAGGGGGCCTGGCTGAAGCTTTCTTT.

The chain carries TRBV1 and TRBJ2-2; the table's D gene call, TRBD2, was not cross checked with the DNA. TRBV1 is a pseudogene locus. The CDR3 has 16 residues. The CDR3, as DNA: TGCACCAGCAGCCAAGTTCCCGGAACGGGGACCGGGGAGCTGTTTTTT. Protein: CTSSQVPGTGTGELFF.

The CDR3 is CASSVGTTYNEQFF. The CDR3 bases are TGTGCCAGCAGCGTCGGGACTACCTACAATGAGCAGTTCTTC. This rearrangement joins TRBV7-8 to TRBJ2-1, with 7 bases lining up with TRBD2. The germline V gene has CDR1 SGHVS and CDR2 FQNEAQ. The trim removed 5 bases at V and 2 bases at J, leaving 3 bases unmatched. This CDR3 comprises 14 residues.

The J gene is TRBJ1-2, the V gene TRBV30; unclear D gene. This CDR3 contains 14 residues. Germline-derived CDR1 and CDR2 are GTSNPN and SVGIG (reference sequence). Trimming removed 2 bases at V and 7 bases at J, with 17 bases between. CDR3: CAWSLARRVSGYTF. Written as DNA, the CDR3 is TGTGCCTGGAGTCTGGCAAGGAGGGTGTCTGGCTACACCTTC.

This chain connects TRBV6-6 to TRBJ1-3, with D hard to call. The CDR3 contains 12 residues. Trimming stripped 6 bases from V and 4 bases from J, with 7 bases between. Germline V gene lookup returns CDR1 MNHNY and CDR2 SVGAGI (reference sequence). The CDR3 DNA sequence: TGTGCCAGCAGCCACATCGGAAACACCATATATTTT. It specifies CASSHIGNTIYF.

The chain is built from TRBV19 and TRBJ2-1; no definite D call. The V gene lost 5 bases and the J gene lost 4 bases, with 3 bases spanning the gap. CDR1 LNHDA and CDR2 SQIVND come from the germline V gene (reference sequence). The CDR3 spans 11 residues. The CDR3, as DNA: TGTGCCAGTAGTGCGTACAATGAGCAGTTCTTC. This gives the protein CASSAYNEQFF.

The genes are TRBV5-1 and TRBJ1-6, with 8 bases that match TRBD1. Germline CDR1 is SGHRS and CDR2 is YFSETQ. CDR3 size: 16 residues. With 1 base clipped from V and 8 bases from J, the junction kept 8 bases outside the gene matches. This CDR3 is CASSLPAGGADSPLHF. The CDR3 nucleotides are TGCGCCAGCAGCTTGCCCGCAGGGGGCGCAGATTCACCCCTCCACTTT. Filled out from reference TRBV5-1 and TRBJ1-6, the complete variable domain reads KAGVTQTPRYLIKTRGQQVTLSCSPISGHRSVSWYQQTPGQGLQFLFEYFSETQRNKGNFPGRFSGRQFSNSRSEMNVSTLELGDSALYLCASSLPAGGADSPLHFGNGTRLTVT.

This clone was seen a single time. The gene calls are TRBV9 and TRBJ1-1, with 7 bases matching TRBD1. The CDR3 totals 15 residues. The junction had 10 bases not matched to a gene; V was cut back by 4 bases and J by 4 bases. Germline V gene sequence: CDR1 SGDLS, CDR2 YYNGEE. The CDR3 reads CASSTRTQGITEAFF. CDR3 DNA: TGTGCCAGCAGCACACGTACACAGGGGATCACTGAAGCTTTCTTT.

The chain uses TRBV6-5 and TRBJ2-1; 7 positions match TRBD1. Losses at the gene ends were 4 bases for V and 5 bases for J; bases not matched to a gene: 11. CDR1 is MNHEY, CDR2 SVGAGI, per germline. This CDR3 region has 16 residues. CDR3 in amino acids: CASSSLDRVVNNEQFF. CDR3 nucleotide sequence: TGTGCCAGCAGTTCTCTCGACAGGGTAGTAAACAATGAGCAGTTCTTC.

The chain couples TRBV19 to TRBJ1-5; 10 nucleotides align to TRBD1. The CDR3 contains 15 residues. Trimming cost V 7 bases and J 5 bases; bases outside gene matches: 8. Germline loops: CDR1 LNHDA, CDR2 SQIVND (reference sequence). In DNA, the CDR3 is TGTGCCAGTACCATGACAGGGGGCTGGTATCAGCCCCAGCATTTT. Translating gives CASTMTGGWYQPQHF.

The J gene is TRBJ1-1, the V gene TRBV5-1, with D possibly TRBD1 on 5 matching bases. Germline CDR1 reads SGHRS; CDR2 reads YFSETQ. This CDR3 comprises 16 residues. Trimming removed 0 bases from V and 3 bases from J, with 15 bases in between. CDR3 loop: CASSLAGGGRDTEAFF. In DNA form, the CDR3 reads TGCGCCAGCAGCTTGGCCGGCGGGGGGAGGGACACTGAAGCTTTCTTT.

This clone was counted a single time. The rearrangement uses TRBV28 and TRBJ2-7; the match to TRBD1 covers 9 bases. The germline V gene encodes CDR1 MDHEN and CDR2 SYDVKM. This CDR3 spans 15 amino acids. V shed 2 bases and J 2 bases; nucleotides not matched to a gene: 4. CDR3 nucleotide sequence: TGTGCCAGCAGTTTAACCGGGACAGGGACCTACGAGCAGTACTTC. It yields the protein CASSLTGTGTYEQYF.